Each of the 21 T cell receptor beta chains below was sequenced from the same sample in a study of T cells in Graves' hyperthyroidism and ophthalmopathy (dated by TCRdb to the late 2010s). The library came from multiplex PCR. The instrument given in TCRdb is Illumina HiSeq 2000. The TCR beta CDR3 regions were amplified from the RNA transcripts. The TCR CDR3 was subjected to a first round of RT-PCR using the HTBI primer set and the Qiagen OneStep RT-PCR kit. In TCRdb, the public reads were trimmed at Q25 with fastp and aligned with MiXCR, with productive beta chains retained. Entries are consolidated by CDR3 protein sequence, retaining the most common genes and DNA. The table for this sample lists 300,000 to 400,000 distinct CDR3 sequences; 21% of them were counted only once. Over 40% of the sample lies in the top ten. The sequenced material came from blood. These receptors all stem from a woman aged 45 to 65 with Graves' hyperthyroidism.

This clonotype was seen ten or more times. The V gene is TRBV7-3, the J gene TRBJ2-3, with TRBD2 identical over 10 bases. CDR1 SGHTA and CDR2 FQGTGA come from the germline V gene. The CDR3 is 15 residues long. With 3 bases clipped from V and 5 bases from J, the junction kept 5 bases outside the gene matches. CDR3 sequence: CASSLSGGALDTQYF. CDR3 DNA: TGTGCCAGCAGCTTGAGCGGGGGGGCCCTAGATACGCAGTATTTT.

V and J are TRBV6-1 and TRBJ2-7; TRBD2 aligns across 9 bases. Germline lookup yields CDR1 MNHNS and CDR2 SASEGT. CDR3 size: 15 residues. J gave up 2 bases and V 7 bases, and 9 bases lay outside the gene matches. The CDR3 sequence: CASTLAGEGTYEQYF. In nucleotides, the CDR3 is TGTGCCAGCACCTTAGCGGGAGAGGGGACCTACGAGCAGTACTTC.

In this sample, this clonotype turned up a few times. It may be a read error: a sequence one base away is much more abundant. V and J are TRBV14 and TRBJ2-7, with D possibly being TRBD2 (5 bases). Germline V lookup: CDR1 SGHDN, CDR2 FVKESK. Trimming took off 6 bases at V and 7 bases at J, with 22 bases between the two ends. This CDR3 spans 15 amino acids. In DNA form, the CDR3 reads TGTGCCAGCAGTGAAATAGCGACTTCCAATCCTGAGCAGTACTTC. Protein sequence: CASSEIATSNPEQYF.

This clonotype was seen more than once but under ten times. The genes are TRBV7-9 and TRBJ1-6; D gene uncertain. V was pared by 3 bases and J by 8 bases, with 11 bases between. Per germline, CDR1 SEHNR and CDR2 FQNEAQ (reference sequence). This CDR3 is 14 amino acids long. The CDR3 loop reads CASSFHGNDSPLHF. CDR3 sequence (DNA): TGTGCCAGCAGCTTTCATGGGAATGATTCACCCCTCCACTTT.

This clonotype has ten or more counts. The chain links TRBV9 to TRBJ1-1; D ambiguous. V lost 0 bases and J 11 bases, leaving 14 bases between the germline ends. This CDR3 has 13 residues. Per germline, CDR1 SGDLS and CDR2 YYNGEE. The chain's CDR3 is CASSVDSGFGAFF. CDR3 nucleotides: TGTGCCAGCAGCGTAGACTCTGGCTTCGGGGCTTTCTTT.

This clonotype showed up many times. This chain uses TRBV7-9 with TRBJ2-5, with no clear D. Trimming removed 3 bases from V and 3 bases from J, with 14 bases in between. This CDR3 spans 15 amino acids. Germline V lookup: CDR1 SEHNR, CDR2 FQNEAQ (reference sequence). The CDR3 loop is CASSFSGRVKETQYF. In DNA, the CDR3 is TGTGCCAGCAGCTTCTCTGGACGGGTAAAAGAGACCCAGTACTTC.

This chain uses TRBV20-1 with TRBJ2-5; 8 bases agree with TRBD1. The CDR3 has 13 residues. The trim removed 5 bases at V and 4 bases at J, leaving 6 bases unmatched. CDR1 and CDR2 (germline): DFQATT, SNEGSKA (reference sequence). The CDR3 nucleotides are TGCAGTGCTCCCAGACAGGGGTCAGAGACCCAGTACTTC. This translates into CSAPRQGSETQYF.

This clonotype has at least ten counts. The chain combines TRBV12-3 or TRBV12-4 with TRBJ2-2, with D possibly matching TRBD1 (5 bases). V was trimmed by 6 bases and J by 7 bases, leaving 12 bases between them. CDR3 length equals 13 residues. This CDR3 is CASRQVTFGELFF. The CDR3 coding sequence is TGTGCCAGCAGACAGGTCACTTTCGGGGAGCTGTTTTTT.

The rearrangement links TRBV5-5 to TRBJ1-2; 7 bases are a match to TRBD1. Germline V gene data show CDR1 as SGHKS and CDR2 as YYEKEE (reference sequence). The CDR3 contains 17 residues. J lost 2 bases, V lost 4 bases, and 14 bases had no gene match. The CDR3 reads CASSQPTSQQGNYGYTF. The CDR3 DNA is TGTGCCAGCAGCCAACCTACTAGCCAACAGGGGAACTATGGCTACACCTTC.

In its sample, this clonotype was seen a few times. A read error may be the cause here, since a much bigger clone is one base away. The gene calls are TRBV7-9 and TRBJ1-5; 10 bases fit TRBD1. The V gene end was trimmed by 5 bases and the J gene end by 5 bases; junction bases not matched to a gene: 3. The V gene's germline CDR1 is SEHNR and CDR2 FQNEAQ (reference sequence). This CDR3 comprises 14 residues. CDR3 sequence (DNA): TGTGCCAGCAGCCACGGGACAGGGGATCAGCCCCAGCATTTT. It yields the protein CASSHGTGDQPQHF. The variable domain in full, completed from reference TRBV7-9 and TRBJ1-5, reads DTGVSQNPRHKITKRGQNVTFRCDPISEHNRLYWYRQTLGQGPEFLTYFQNEAQLEKSRLLSDRFSAERPKGSFSTLEIQRTEQGDSAMYLCASSHGTGDQPQHFGDGTRLSIL.

This clonotype was seen only a few times. The rearrangement links TRBV19 to TRBJ2-5; 7 positions match TRBD1. The J segment lost 5 bases and the V segment lost 5 bases, leaving 5 bases of the junction unmatched. The CDR3 runs 13 residues. CDR1 and CDR2 from the germline V gene are LNHDA and SQIVND (reference sequence). CDR3 bases: TGTGCCAGTAGTGCGACGACAGGGGAGACCCAGTACTTC. It translates to CASSATTGETQYF.

As DNA, the CDR3 is TGTGCCAGTAGACTTGGGGTAACGGGAGTGTTTGATGAGCAGTTCTTC. Encoded protein: CASRLGVTGVFDEQFF. This chain uses TRBV19 with TRBJ2-1; TRBD2 is a possible D gene (6 bases). Trimming cost V 6 bases and J 8 bases, with 23 bases left between them. From germline, CDR1 is LNHDA and CDR2 SQIVND (reference sequence). The CDR3 extends over 16 amino acids.

The rearrangement links TRBV6-1 to TRBJ2-2, with 9 bases aligning to TRBD2. This CDR3 has 15 residues. Germline CDR1 is MNHNS and CDR2 is SASEGT. V shed 6 bases, J shed 4 bases, and the junction held 6 bases outside the gene matches. CDR3 in DNA: TGTGCCAGCAGGGGAAGCGGGAGGATCACCGGGGAGCTGTTTTTT. This encodes CASRGSGRITGELFF.

This clonotype has at least ten counts. The V and J genes are TRBV7-4 and TRBJ2-4, with TRBD1 matching 8 bases. The V segment lost 2 bases and the J segment 8 bases; nucleotides outside the gene matches: 14. Per the germline V gene, CDR1 is SGHVT and CDR2 is SQSDAQ. This CDR3 has 17 amino acids. CDR3: CASSLPTRTGPGYIQYF. The CDR3 nucleotides are TGTGCCAGCAGCTTACCGACTCGGACAGGGCCGGGATACATTCAGTACTTC.

This clonotype came up many times. The rearrangement uses TRBV28 and TRBJ2-1; 7 nucleotides line up with TRBD2. Per germline, CDR1 MDHEN and CDR2 SYDVKM. V lost 6 bases to trimming and J lost 7 bases; unmatched junction nucleotides: 9. CDR3 length: 14 amino acids. CDR3 sequence reads: CASSYVSGKNEQFF. CDR3 DNA: TGTGCCAGCAGCTATGTGAGCGGGAAGAATGAGCAGTTCTTC.

Ten or more counts support this clonotype. The V call is TRBV5-1, the J call TRBJ2-5, with D unclear. V lost 0 bases and J lost 4, with 13 bases in between. The germline CDR1 and CDR2 sequences are SGHRS and YFSETQ. The CDR3 totals 15 residues. CDR3 sequence: CASSLDRSDRETQYF. In DNA, the CDR3 is TGCGCCAGCAGCTTGGACAGATCCGATCGAGAGACCCAGTACTTC.

In this sample, this clonotype turned up many times. The chain joins TRBV2 to TRBJ2-1; 9 bases fit TRBD1. CDR3 length: 15 amino acids. Trimming at V came to 6 bases and at J to 0 bases, leaving 3 bases not matched to a gene. Per the germline V gene, CDR1 is SNHLY and CDR2 is FYNNEI. In DNA form, the CDR3 reads TGTGCCAGCAGGGGACAGGGCATCTCCTACAATGAGCAGTTCTTC. It yields the protein CASRGQGISYNEQFF.

The sample holds many counts of this clonotype. A read error may produce the germline difference seen at one junction end. The chain uses TRBV20-1 and TRBJ2-7; the D gene is possibly TRBD2 (5 bases). The CDR3 contains 15 residues. The germline V gene has CDR1 DFQATT and CDR2 SNEGSKA (reference sequence). DNA for the CDR3: TGCAGTGCTGGAGAGCTGAAGGACTGGACCTACGAGCAGTACTTC. It yields the protein CSAGELKDWTYEQYF.

About this clonotype: This may be a read error, as it is one base from a much larger clone. This chain connects TRBV20-1 to TRBJ2-7; TRBD1 matches at 8 bases. Matching the DNA end better, TRBJ2-1 makes the J call doubtful. Looked up from germline, CDR1 is DFQATT and CDR2 is SNEGSKA (reference sequence). This CDR3 has 14 residues. CDR3: CKTKQGGSLYEQFF. The CDR3 coding sequence is TGCAAAACAAAACAGGGGGGTTCTCTCTACGAGCAGTTCTTC.

This chain uses TRBV6-1 with TRBJ1-4; D gene ambiguous. Trimming removed 6 bases from V and 3 bases from J, with 11 bases in between. The CDR3 is 14 amino acids. The germline CDR1 and CDR2 sequences are MNHNS and SASEGT. The DNA for the CDR3 is TGTGCCAGCAGCCCCCGAGGAGCTAATGAAAAACTGTTTTTT. It encodes CASSPRGANEKLFF.

The chain uses TRBV19 and TRBJ2-1, with 8 positions matching TRBD2. Per the germline V gene, CDR1 is LNHDA and CDR2 is SQIVND (reference sequence). This CDR3 is built from 17 residues. V lost 2 bases and J lost 8; bases outside the gene matches: 14. The CDR3 DNA reads as TGTGCCAGTAGTATACCAACCGGGAGGGCCGTATTCGATGAGCAGTTCTTC. This encodes CASSIPTGRAVFDEQFF. Full variable domain (missing parts from reference TRBV19 and TRBJ2-1): DGGITQSPKYLFRKEGQNVTLSCEQNLNHDAMYWYRQDPGQGLRLIYYSQIVNDFQKGDIAEGYSVSREKKESFPLTVTSAQKNPTAFYLCASSIPTGRAVFDEQFFGPGTRLTVL.